The 24 T cell receptor beta chains below were found in one sample sequenced in a study of T cell responses to AZD1222 COVID-19 vaccine. The repertoire was sequenced with immunoSEQ multiplex PCR; TCRdb's copy has only in-frame clones and lacks some. The table lists over 110,000 clones, more than 85% of them singletons, with 3.1% in the top ten. This specimen was peripheral blood, taken on day 0 of AZD1222 vaccination. The source is an adult in good health.

The chain recombines TRBV15 with TRBJ2-7; 9 nucleotides align to TRBD2. This CDR3 has 14 residues. The V gene's germline CDR1 is LNHNV and CDR2 YYDKDF (reference sequence). V was pared by 3 bases and J by 5 bases, with 5 bases of the junction left unmatched. Here the CDR3 reads CATSSIPSGDEQYF. The CDR3 DNA is TGTGCCACCAGCAGCATCCCTAGCGGGGACGAGCAGTACTTC.

This clone was detected a few times. The rearrangement links TRBV4-2 to TRBJ2-5, with 12 bases identical to TRBD2. The CDR3 length is 19 residues. Looked up from germline, CDR1 is LGHNA and CDR2 is YNFKEQ. The junction had 13 bases not matched to a gene; V was cut back by 0 bases and J by 5 bases. For the CDR3, the DNA is TGTGCCAGCAGCCAAGATCCTAGCGGGAGGGCCCTCTTAGGGGAGACCCAGTACTTC. Protein product: CASSQDPSGRALLGETQYF.

The chain employs TRBV4-3 and TRBJ2-7, with TRBD2 matching 12 bases. V shed 2 bases, J shed 7 bases, and the junction held 12 bases outside the gene matches. Germline CDR1 is LGHNA and CDR2 is YSLEER. The CDR3 has 17 amino acids. CDR3 loop: CASSQRTSGTLSGEQYF. As DNA, the CDR3 is TGCGCCAGCAGCCAACGGACTAGCGGGACTCTTTCGGGGGAGCAGTACTTC.

The rearrangement uses TRBV19 and TRBJ2-1; D is uncertain. This CDR3 spans 17 amino acids. Germline CDR1 reads LNHDA; CDR2 reads SQIVND (reference sequence). Trimming took 0 bases from V and 1 from J, leaving 13 bases between them. CDR3 DNA sequence: TGTGCCAGTAGTATAGATCGAAGGGTGGGGTCCTACAATGAGCAGTTCTTC. Translating it yields CASSIDRRVGSYNEQFF.

This clone was counted between two and nine times. The V call is TRBV11-2, the J call TRBJ2-1; D not resolved. V was cut by 7 bases and J by 0 bases, with 7 bases left in between. The CDR3 has 13 amino acids. Germline assignment: CDR1 SGHAT and CDR2 FQNNGV. In DNA, the CDR3 is TGTGCCAGCATCGGCAGCTCCTACAATGAGCAGTTCTTC. This codes for CASIGSSYNEQFF.

V usage is TRBV4-1 and J usage is TRBJ1-6; D is perhaps TRBD1 (5 bases). Per germline, CDR1 MGHRA and CDR2 YSYEKL. Trimming left V 6 bases short and J 7 bases short, with 13 bases between. The CDR3 consists of 14 residues. The CDR3 loop is CASRDQGKNSPLHF. The CDR3 DNA is TGCGCCAGCAGGGACCAGGGCAAAAATTCACCCCTCCACTTT.

The chain is built from TRBV2 and TRBJ2-5, with TRBD2 matching over 7 bases. The CDR3 sequence is 15 residues long. V lost 6 bases and J lost 2; bases outside the gene matches: 9. Germline V gives CDR1 SNHLY, CDR2 FYNNEI. This chain's CDR3 is CASRIFLAEQETQYF. The CDR3 DNA reads as TGTGCCAGCAGGATTTTTCTAGCGGAGCAAGAGACCCAGTACTTC.

The V gene is TRBV6-5, the J gene TRBJ1-2; D is perhaps TRBD1 (5 bases). Germline lookup yields CDR1 MNHEY and CDR2 SVGAGI. V lost 7 bases and J lost 0, with 15 bases in between. The CDR3 has 15 residues. DNA for the CDR3: TGTGCCAGCACCCCAGTCGGGGGAGCTAACTATGGCTACACCTTC. Its protein product is CASTPVGGANYGYTF.

The rearrangement uses TRBV24-1 and TRBJ2-2; D gene ambiguous. Trimming took off 3 bases at V and 0 bases at J, with 16 bases between the two ends. Germline V gives CDR1 KGHDR, CDR2 SFDVKD. CDR3 size: 18 residues. Here the CDR3 DNA reads TGTGCCACCAGTGATCTTTTAGGGCGAGGCACGAACACCGGGGAGCTGTTTTTT. Protein product: CATSDLLGRGTNTGELFF.

The rearrangement joins TRBV27 to TRBJ1-6, with D hard to call. Trimming stripped 6 bases from V and 7 bases from J, with 7 bases between. Germline loops: CDR1 MNHEY, CDR2 SMNVEV (reference sequence). The CDR3 contains 12 residues. CDR3 nucleotides: TGTGCCAGCAGCCCCGTGAATTCACCCCTCCACTTT. Encoded protein: CASSPVNSPLHF.

The gene calls are TRBV18 and TRBJ2-2; D is ambiguous. This CDR3 is built from 15 residues. Germline V gene data show CDR1 as KGHSH and CDR2 as LQKENI. Trimming pared 2 bases from V and 5 bases from J, leaving 12 bases between. CDR3 sequence: CASSPVGIRTGELFF. CDR3 bases: TGTGCCAGCTCACCAGTTGGGATTCGGACCGGGGAGCTGTTTTTT.

This chain joins TRBV5-1 and TRBJ1-1, with D perhaps matching TRBD1 (6 bases). From germline, CDR1 is SGHRS and CDR2 YFSETQ. The CDR3 length is 13 residues. The V gene lost 5 bases and the J gene lost 3 bases, with 11 bases spanning the gap. Here the CDR3 DNA reads TGCGCCAGCAGACAAGACAGGTACACTGAAGCTTTCTTT. Protein product: CASRQDRYTEAFF.

The chain is built from TRBV5-1 and TRBJ1-1; 8 nucleotides line up with TRBD1. This CDR3 region has 14 residues. V shed 3 bases and J 4 bases; nucleotides not matched to a gene: 5. In germline, CDR1 is SGHRS, CDR2 YFSETQ. The CDR3 coding sequence is TGCGCCAGCAGCTCCTCAGGGGGCCGCACTGAAGCTTTCTTT. Protein sequence: CASSSSGGRTEAFF.

The genes are TRBV9 and TRBJ2-1, with no clear D. Germline CDR1 is SGDLS and CDR2 is YYNGEE. This CDR3 has 13 amino acids. V was clipped by 7 bases and J by 0 bases, with 8 bases between them. CDR3 DNA: TGTGCCAGCGGTTGGAGCTCCTACAATGAGCAGTTCTTC. Translation: CASGWSSYNEQFF. The full variable domain, its missing parts supplied by reference TRBV9 and TRBJ2-1, is DSGVTQTPKHLITATGQRVTLRCSPRSGDLSVYWYQQSLDQGLQFLIQYYNGEERAKGNILERFSAQQFPDLHSELNLSSLELGDSALYFCASGWSSYNEQFFGPGTRLTVL.

This clone occurred once. The gene calls are TRBV30 and TRBJ1-2, with a possible D match to TRBD1 (5 bases). Germline V gene data show CDR1 as GTSNPN and CDR2 as SVGIG (reference sequence). This CDR3 has 12 amino acids. The ends were cut back, 5 bases at V and 4 bases at J, with 11 bases in the middle. CDR3 amino acids: CAWLGASYGYTF. DNA for the CDR3: TGTGCCTGGCTCGGGGCTAGCTATGGCTACACCTTC. Combining the CDR3 with reference TRBV30 and TRBJ1-2 gives the whole variable domain SQTIHQWPATLVQPVGSPLSLECTVEGTSNPNLYWYRQAAGRGLQLLFYSVGIGQISSEVPQNLSASRPQDRQFILSSKKLLLSDSGFYLCAWLGASYGYTFGSGTRLTVV.

J is TRBJ1-5 and V is TRBV19, with 9 bases aligning to TRBD1. J gave up 1 base and V 5 bases, and 9 bases lay outside the gene matches. Germline V gene data show CDR1 as LNHDA and CDR2 as SQIVND (reference sequence). The CDR3 consists of 17 residues. The CDR3 is CASSSPTGGLSNQPQHF. The CDR3 DNA is TGTGCCAGTAGTTCCCCTACAGGGGGCTTGAGCAATCAGCCCCAGCATTTT. Combining the CDR3 with reference TRBV19 and TRBJ1-5 gives the whole variable domain DGGITQSPKYLFRKEGQNVTLSCEQNLNHDAMYWYRQDPGQGLRLIYYSQIVNDFQKGDIAEGYSVSREKKESFPLTVTSAQKNPTAFYLCASSSPTGGLSNQPQHFGDGTRLSIL.

V is TRBV4-2 and J is TRBJ2-2, with 13 bases that match TRBD2. J was trimmed by 5 bases and V by 4 bases; bases with no gene match: 4. The CDR3 spans 16 residues. CDR1 is LGHNA, CDR2 YNFKEQ, per germline. The CDR3 sequence is CASSPLTSGRTGELFF. CDR3 bases: TGTGCCAGCAGCCCCTTGACTAGCGGGAGGACCGGGGAGCTGTTTTTT.

This chain connects TRBV25-1 to TRBJ1-1; D unclear. The CDR3 consists of 11 residues. From germline, CDR1 is MGHDK and CDR2 SYGVNS. The germline V and J ends were trimmed by 3 bases and 10 bases, with 9 bases remaining between them. DNA for the CDR3: TGTGCCAGCAGTGAGGCTTTTCGAGCTTTCTTT. This codes for CASSEAFRAFF.

The chain uses TRBV25-1 and TRBJ2-2; 11 bases align to TRBD2. V shed 3 bases and J 0 bases; nucleotides not matched to a gene: 3. Germline CDR1 reads MGHDK; CDR2 reads SYGVNS. The CDR3 totals 17 residues. The CDR3 loop reads CASSDLAGGPNTGELFF. CDR3 DNA sequence: TGTGCCAGCAGTGATCTAGCGGGAGGTCCGAACACCGGGGAGCTGTTTTTT.

The chain links TRBV9 to TRBJ2-1; 10 bases agree with TRBD2. The CDR3 loop spans 17 amino acids. The V gene's germline CDR1 is SGDLS and CDR2 YYNGEE. The junction had 10 bases not matched to a gene; V was cut back by 0 bases and J by 7 bases. CDR3 protein: CASSVEASGSVKNEQFF. The DNA for the CDR3 is TGTGCCAGCAGCGTAGAGGCTAGCGGGAGCGTGAAAAATGAGCAGTTCTTC.

The genes are TRBV6-6 and TRBJ2-7, with D perhaps matching TRBD1 (6 bases). The CDR3 has 14 amino acids. The ends were cut back, 0 bases at V and 3 bases at J, with 9 bases in the middle. Germline V gene data show CDR1 as MNHNY and CDR2 as SVGAGI (reference sequence). The CDR3 region has the DNA TGTGCCAGCAGTTACTCGGACAGATACTACGAGCAGTACTTC. This gives the protein CASSYSDRYYEQYF.

CDR3 protein: CASSPLSGTSGRRSEQFF. As DNA, the CDR3 is TGTGCCAGCAGCCCTCTCTCCGGGACTAGCGGGAGAAGAAGTGAGCAGTTCTTC. This chain connects TRBV9 to TRBJ2-1; 14 bases map to TRBD2. This CDR3 spans 18 amino acids. The germline V gene has CDR1 SGDLS and CDR2 YYNGEE. The V and J ends lost 4 bases and 9 bases, in that order; junction bases with no gene match: 15.

The rearrangement joins TRBV4-3 to TRBJ2-7, with a weak D call TRBD2 (6 bases). V lost 1 base, J lost 2 bases, and 15 bases lay in between. This CDR3 region has 16 residues. The V gene's germline CDR1 is LGHNA and CDR2 YSLEER. DNA for the CDR3: TGCGCCAGCAGCCAAGGGTACGGGAGTGGCACCTACGAGCAGTACTTC. Translating gives CASSQGYGSGTYEQYF.

The V and J genes are TRBV6-5 and TRBJ2-7; D ambiguous. Germline CDR1 reads MNHEY; CDR2 reads SVGAGI. The CDR3 runs to 11 residues. V gave up 6 bases and J gave up 6 bases, with 9 bases separating them. This chain's CDR3 is CASRRSGEQYF. In DNA, the CDR3 is TGTGCCAGCAGGAGGTCTGGCGAGCAGTACTTC.